The 31 T cell receptor beta chains listed next were all sequenced from one sample in a study of shared clonotypes between healthy human individuals. Sequencing was performed with immunoSEQ multiplex PCR; in TCRdb, only in-frame clones are kept and a portion is missing. In the table there are some 1,400,000 clones, roughly 97% of which are singletons. The sequencing sample was made of naive CD4+ T cells sorted from blood. Subset described: CD45RA+ positively selected. The source is a man between 25 and 39 years old in good health.

The CDR3 sequence is CASSVRPLTITDTQYF. The DNA for the CDR3 is TGTGCCAGCAGCGTTAGACCGCTCACTATCACAGATACGCAGTATTTT. V is TRBV7-2 and J is TRBJ2-3; unclear D gene. The CDR3 is 16 amino acids. Trimming removed 5 bases at V and 2 bases at J, with 17 bases between. Germline assignment: CDR1 SGHTA and CDR2 FQGNSA.

Regarding this clone: Other DNA sequences in this specimen translate into the identical CDR3. The chain links TRBV28 to TRBJ2-5, with D unresolved. This CDR3 has 11 amino acids. The germline V and J ends were trimmed by 3 bases and 5 bases, with 4 bases remaining between them. Germline V gives CDR1 MDHEN, CDR2 SYDVKM. The CDR3 nucleotides are TGTGCCAGCAGTTTTGGGGAGACCCAGTACTTC. Its protein is CASSFGETQYF.

The chain combines TRBV19 with TRBJ2-7; no firm D call. Germline CDR1 is LNHDA and CDR2 is SQIVND (reference sequence). The CDR3 length is 13 residues. Trimming shortened V by 6 bases and J by 9 bases, and 18 bases separated the two germline ends. CDR3 amino acids: CASSQGPPYGQYF. The CDR3 DNA reads TGTGCCAGTAGCCAAGGACCGCCCTATGGGCAGTACTTC.

V and J are TRBV7-2 and TRBJ2-1; D gene unclear. Germline V gene data show CDR1 as SGHTA and CDR2 as FQGNSA. This CDR3 comprises 15 residues. V lost 2 bases and J 6 bases, leaving 14 bases between the germline ends. As DNA, the CDR3 is TGTGCCAGCAGCTTAAATGCTCTGGCCCGCAATGAGCAGTTCTTC. This encodes CASSLNALARNEQFF.

This clone was seen just once. This chain uses TRBV7-2 with TRBJ2-7; D gene ambiguous. CDR3 size: 13 residues. Trimming shortened V by 3 bases and J by 4 bases, and 10 bases separated the two germline ends. Germline values: CDR1 SGHTA, CDR2 FQGNSA. The CDR3 loop is CASSFPPAYEQYF. CDR3 DNA sequence: TGTGCCAGCAGCTTTCCCCCCGCGTACGAGCAGTACTTC.

V is TRBV6-5 and J is TRBJ2-7; D is ambiguous. CDR3 length: 14 amino acids. Germline V gene data show CDR1 as MNHEY and CDR2 as SVGAGI. Trimming removed 10 bases from V and 0 bases from J, with 16 bases in between. The CDR3 nucleotides read TGTGCCACGAAGGACCGGTTTAGCTCCTACGAGCAGTACTTC. This gives the protein CATKDRFSSYEQYF.

The J gene is TRBJ2-3, the V gene TRBV5-4; 10 positions agree with TRBD2. Germline V lookup: CDR1 SGHNT, CDR2 YYREEE (reference sequence). Trimming at V came to 4 bases and at J to 2 bases, leaving 4 bases not matched to a gene. The CDR3 totals 15 residues. The CDR3 reads CASSHGLAVTDTQYF. CDR3 sequence (DNA): TGTGCCAGCAGCCACGGACTAGCGGTCACAGATACGCAGTATTTT. The full variable domain, with the rest looked up from reference TRBV5-4 and TRBJ2-3, is ETGVTQSPTHLIKTRGQQVTLRCSSQSGHNTVSWYQQALGQGPQFIFQYYREEENGRGNFPPRFSGLQFPNYSSELNVNALELDDSALYLCASSHGLAVTDTQYFGPGTRLTVL.

The chain has TRBV9 and TRBJ2-5; D might be TRBD1 or TRBD2, each matching 5 bases. CDR1 is SGDLS and CDR2 is YYNGEE in the germline V gene. Between the trimmed V and J ends, which lost 8 bases and 7 bases, there was a span of 24 bases. The CDR3 spans 15 residues. The CDR3 DNA sequence: TGTGCCAGTCTCCGGGGCAGGGCTAAGGGAGTGACCCAGTACTTC. Its protein product is CASLRGRAKGVTQYF.

DNA for the CDR3: TGTGCCAGCAGCGTGAACCGCAATGAGCAGTTCTTC. Protein sequence: CASSVNRNEQFF. The gene calls are TRBV9 and TRBJ2-1; D not certain. The CDR3 runs 12 residues. The germline V and J ends were trimmed by 2 bases and 6 bases, with 6 bases remaining between them. Germline V gene lookup returns CDR1 SGDLS and CDR2 YYNGEE.

V usage is TRBV6-5 and J usage is TRBJ1-5, with a tentative D call TRBD1 (5 bases). Trimming pared 10 bases from V and 2 bases from J, leaving 15 bases between. This CDR3 contains 14 residues. The germline gives CDR1 MNHEY, CDR2 SVGAGI. In nucleotides, the CDR3 is TGTGCCACCCACGGGGCGTCAGGCAATCAGCCCCAGCATTTT. It yields the protein CATHGASGNQPQHF.

This clone was found once. CDR3 residues: CSALLPGSALGQPQHF. In DNA, the CDR3 is TGCAGCGCTCTCCTTCCGGGGTCGGCTTTGGGTCAGCCCCAGCATTTT. The chain uses TRBV29-1 and TRBJ1-5; D is uncertain. With 7 bases removed from V and 6 bases from J, the gap between germline ends came to 25 bases. The CDR3 contains 16 residues. Germline V gene data show CDR1 as SQVTM and CDR2 as ANQGSEA.

The chain couples TRBV11-2 to TRBJ2-7; D remains unclear. V lost 1 base to trimming and J lost 6 bases, with 16 bases between them. In germline, CDR1 is SGHAT, CDR2 FQNNGV. This CDR3 is 15 amino acids long. The CDR3 nucleotides read TGTGCCAGCAGCTTAGTCCTTCCTCCGGTGGTCGAGCAGTACTTC. This encodes CASSLVLPPVVEQYF. Using reference TRBV11-2 and TRBJ2-7 for the parts outside the CDR3, the full variable domain is EAGVAQSPRYKIIEKRQSVAFWCNPISGHATLYWYQQILGQGPKLLIQFQNNGVVDDSQLPKDRFSAERLKGVDSTLKIQPAKLEDSAVYLCASSLVLPPVVEQYFGPGTRLTVT.

The chain joins TRBV2 to TRBJ2-1, with D tentatively TRBD2 (6 bases). V was trimmed by 0 bases and J by 11 bases, leaving 23 bases between them. Germline assignment: CDR1 SNHLY and CDR2 FYNNEI. CDR3 size: 17 residues. CDR3 DNA: TGTGCCAGCAGTGAAGCGCTTGGAGGGATATCACCCATAAAGCAGTTCTTC. It specifies CASSEALGGISPIKQFF. The whole variable domain, remainder taken from reference TRBV2 and TRBJ2-1, is EPEVTQTPSHQVTQMGQEVILRCVPISNHLYFYWYRQILGQKVEFLVSFYNNEISEKSEIFDDQFSVERPDGSNFTLKIRSTKLEDSAMYFCASSEALGGISPIKQFFGPGTRLTVL.

Comments on this clone: Other DNA sequences from this sample encode an identical CDR3 as well. The chain uses TRBV28 and TRBJ2-7; D gene uncertain. CDR1 is MDHEN, CDR2 SYDVKM, per germline. Trimming took off 2 bases at V and 3 bases at J, with 5 bases between the two ends. CDR3 length: 12 residues. The CDR3 coding sequence is TGTGCCAGCAGTTTAATACACTACGAGCAGTACTTC. It specifies CASSLIHYEQYF.

This clone was seen just once. Other DNA sequences of this sample code for an identical CDR3. This sequence joins TRBV30 and TRBJ1-3; no clear D. The germline V gene has CDR1 GTSNPN and CDR2 SVGIG (reference sequence). Trimming stripped 5 bases from V and 4 bases from J, with 6 bases between. There are 11 residues in the CDR3. CDR3 nucleotide sequence: TGTGCCTGGGGAGCCGGAAACACCATATATTTT. It is translated as CAWGAGNTIYF.

The chain is built from TRBV7-2 and TRBJ2-1; possibly TRBD2 for D (5 bases). Trimming stripped 6 bases from V and 13 bases from J, with 16 bases between. The V gene's germline CDR1 is SGHTA and CDR2 FQGNSA. The CDR3 sequence is 12 residues long. The CDR3 is CASSHQLGNQFF. The CDR3 coding sequence is TGTGCCAGCAGTCATCAACTAGGGAACCAGTTCTTC.

The chain has TRBV2 and TRBJ2-7; 9 bases align to TRBD1. CDR3 length: 15 amino acids. With V trimmed by 6 bases and J by 2 bases, 8 bases remained unmatched. From germline, CDR1 is SNHLY and CDR2 FYNNEI. CDR3 bases: TGTGCCAGCAGGCCCACGACAGGGGGGCCCTACGAGCAGTACTTC. Translating it yields CASRPTTGGPYEQYF.

The chain carries TRBV14 and TRBJ2-7, with TRBD2 matching 8 bases. Germline lookup yields CDR1 SGHDN and CDR2 FVKESK. Germline trimming cut 4 bases from V and 7 bases from J; bases unmatched to any gene: 9. This CDR3 has 14 residues. The CDR3 sequence is CASSPGTRKREQYF. The CDR3 DNA reads as TGTGCCAGCAGCCCAGGGACTAGAAAGAGAGAGCAGTACTTC.

The genes are TRBV11-2 and TRBJ2-2, with D perhaps TRBD2 (6 bases). The CDR3 loop spans 15 amino acids. CDR1 is SGHAT, CDR2 FQNNGV, per germline. Trimming took 1 base from V and 3 from J, leaving 9 bases between them. For the CDR3, the DNA is TGTGCCAGCAGCTTAGGACTAGGGGACACCGGGGAGCTGTTTTTT. Residues: CASSLGLGDTGELFF. Filled out from reference TRBV11-2 and TRBJ2-2, the complete variable domain reads EAGVAQSPRYKIIEKRQSVAFWCNPISGHATLYWYQQILGQGPKLLIQFQNNGVVDDSQLPKDRFSAERLKGVDSTLKIQPAKLEDSAVYLCASSLGLGDTGELFFGEGSRLTVL.

This chain links TRBV30 with TRBJ2-7; 7 nucleotides agree with TRBD1. CDR1 is GTSNPN and CDR2 is SVGIG in the germline V gene (reference sequence). The V segment lost 2 bases and the J segment 2 bases; nucleotides outside the gene matches: 6. This CDR3 has 14 residues. The CDR3: CAWSHRGGTYEQYF. The CDR3 bases are TGTGCCTGGAGTCACAGGGGTGGAACCTACGAGCAGTACTTC.

The chain carries TRBV10-1 and TRBJ2-7; 13 bases match TRBD2. From germline, CDR1 is WNHNN and CDR2 SYGVQD (reference sequence). With V trimmed by 5 bases and J by 2 bases, 9 bases remained unmatched. The CDR3 has 17 residues. The CDR3 sequence is CASSPPSTSGRAYEQYF. For the CDR3, the DNA is TGCGCCAGCAGTCCTCCGTCCACTAGCGGGAGGGCCTACGAGCAGTACTTC.

V usage is TRBV9 and J usage is TRBJ2-5; TRBD1 is a possible D gene (5 bases). Germline CDR1 SGDLS, CDR2 YYNGEE. Trimming removed 0 bases at V and 6 bases at J, with 9 bases between. This CDR3 is built from 13 residues. The CDR3 region is CASSVARVKTQYF. CDR3 nucleotides: TGTGCCAGCAGCGTAGCCAGGGTAAAGACCCAGTACTTC.

The chain links TRBV7-3 to TRBJ1-5; no firm D call. This CDR3 comprises 13 residues. With 0 bases removed from V and 5 bases from J, the gap between germline ends came to 5 bases. Germline loops: CDR1 SGHTA, CDR2 FQGTGA. The CDR3 is CASSLTRDQPQHF. As DNA, the CDR3 is TGTGCCAGCAGCTTAACGCGTGATCAGCCCCAGCATTTT.

This clone has only one observation. V usage is TRBV9 and J usage is TRBJ1-2; a possible D gene is TRBD1 (6 bases). The CDR3 is 15 residues long. V lost 0 bases and J lost 1, with 10 bases in between. Germline V gives CDR1 SGDLS, CDR2 YYNGEE. The CDR3 DNA reads as TGTGCCAGCAGCGTAGAGGGACACAGTAACTATGGCTACACCTTC. This translates into CASSVEGHSNYGYTF. Variable domain in full (rest from reference TRBV9 and TRBJ1-2): DSGVTQTPKHLITATGQRVTLRCSPRSGDLSVYWYQQSLDQGLQFLIQYYNGEERAKGNILERFSAQQFPDLHSELNLSSLELGDSALYFCASSVEGHSNYGYTFGSGTRLTVV.

The gene calls are TRBV18 and TRBJ1-1; D call uncertain. The CDR3 covers 15 residues. Germline V lookup: CDR1 KGHSH, CDR2 LQKENI. Trimming pared 3 bases from V and 6 bases from J, leaving 17 bases between. DNA of the CDR3: TGTGCCAGCTCACCGGGGATTGGTTTTAACTCTGAAGCTTTCTTT. Amino acids: CASSPGIGFNSEAFF.

The chain links TRBV28 to TRBJ1-2; D perhaps matches TRBD1 (5 bases). This CDR3 contains 14 residues. Germline CDR1 and CDR2: MDHEN and SYDVKM. The V and J ends lost 1 base and 4 bases respectively, with 10 bases between them. Here the CDR3 reads CASSLFRGLYGYTF. CDR3 bases: TGTGCCAGCAGTTTATTTAGGGGACTCTATGGCTACACCTTC.

The chain couples TRBV25-1 to TRBJ1-2, with 12 bases lining up with TRBD1. Losses at the gene ends were 0 bases for V and 4 bases for J; bases not matched to a gene: 9. The V gene's germline CDR1 is MGHDK and CDR2 SYGVNS. The length of the CDR3 is 18 residues. The CDR3 here is CASSEYGTGGASRYGYTF. The CDR3 region has the DNA TGTGCCAGCAGTGAATATGGGACAGGGGGCGCCTCGCGCTATGGCTACACCTTC.

The genes are TRBV11-2 and TRBJ2-1; no firm D call. V shed 5 bases and J shed 8 bases, with 10 bases lying between them. Germline values: CDR1 SGHAT, CDR2 FQNNGV. The CDR3 sequence is 12 residues long. CDR3 residues: CASSQIPYEQFF. CDR3 nucleotides: TGTGCCAGCAGCCAAATACCATATGAGCAGTTCTTC.

CDR3 DNA sequence: TGTGCCAGCAGCCCTAACCCCAATAAGCTCTACGAGCAGTACTTC. It translates to CASSPNPNKLYEQYF. The chain is built from TRBV7-3 and TRBJ2-7; no clear D. Germline CDR1 is SGHTA and CDR2 is FQGTGA. V was clipped by 5 bases and J by 3 bases, with 17 bases between them. The CDR3 contains 15 residues.

V usage is TRBV7-8 and J usage is TRBJ2-5; D perhaps matches TRBD2 (6 bases). The V gene's germline CDR1 is SGHVS and CDR2 FQNEAQ. V was shortened by 3 bases and J by 7 bases, with 15 bases between the two germline ends. The CDR3 spans 14 residues. The CDR3 nucleotides read TGTGCCAGCAGCTTGTCGACTAGACCGGGGACCCAGTACTTC. Its protein product is CASSLSTRPGTQYF.

The chain couples TRBV6-1 to TRBJ1-1; D is possibly TRBD1 (6 bases). This CDR3 has 14 residues. The germline gives CDR1 MNHNS, CDR2 SASEGT. V lost 4 bases, J lost 4 bases, and 13 bases lay in between. The DNA of the CDR3 is TGTGCCAGCAGTGTACAGGGCGCGGGCACTGAAGCTTTCTTT. Its protein is CASSVQGAGTEAFF.